Listed below are T cell receptor beta chains from one sample, sequenced in a study of shared clonotypes between healthy human individuals. The assay was immunoSEQ multiplex PCR, and TCRdb's table has in-frame clones only and misses some. This table holds about 2,100,000 clones, 90% to 95% found once. The sample was naive CD8+ T cells from PBMCs. The origin of the receptors is a man aged 18 to 35 in good health. Some clones in this sample may be carry-over from other donors' samples. CDR3s include the opening cysteine and the closing phenylalanine or tryptophan. The D gene is left open where the match is weak. Clone size, where shown, is once, few, many, or a class for clones that have expanded.

abundance,j_gene,d_gene,v_gene,CDR3aa,CDR3nt
.,TRBJ2-3,.,TRBV9,CASSVEATPTDTQYF,TGTGCCAGCAGCGTAGAGGCGACCCCCACAGATACGCAGTATTTT
.,TRBJ2-5,.,TRBV7-9,CASSPTGDYQETQYF,TGTGCCAGCAGCCCTACAGGGGACTATCAAGAGACCCAGTACTTC
.,TRBJ2-1,.,TRBV6-5,CASSFSEGRNEQFF,TGTGCCAGCAGTTTCTCGGAGGGGCGGAATGAGCAGTTCTTC
.,TRBJ2-1,.,TRBV7-3,CASSSDFTVEQFF,TGTGCCAGCAGCTCAGACTTTACTGTTGAGCAGTTCTTC
.,TRBJ2-3,TRBD2,TRBV4-1,CASSQDRGYGGREPQYF,TGCGCCAGCAGCCAAGACAGGGGCTACGGCGGGAGGGAACCGCAGTATTTT
.,TRBJ2-3,TRBD1,TRBV9,CASAEDRGLTDTQYF,TGTGCCAGCGCCGAGGACAGGGGACTCACAGATACGCAGTATTTT
once,TRBJ2-1,.,TRBV27,CASSSLANNEQFF,TGTGCCAGCAGTTCCCTAGCAAACAATGAGCAGTTCTTC
.,TRBJ2-1,TRBD2,TRBV4-3,CASSQDPAGELYNEQFF,TGCGCCAGCAGCCAAGACCCAGCGGGAGAACTATACAATGAGCAGTTCTTC
.,TRBJ2-7,.,TRBV19,CASTPGTHYEQYF,TGTGCCAGTACCCCCGGGACACACTACGAGCAGTACTTC
.,TRBJ2-1,TRBD2,TRBV14,CASSFIAGGPRNEQFF,TGTGCCAGCAGTTTCATAGCGGGAGGGCCGCGTAATGAGCAGTTCTTC
once,TRBJ2-7,.,TRBV18,CASSPSGDHEQYF,TGTGCCAGCTCACCATCAGGGGACCACGAGCAGTACTTC
.,TRBJ2-1,TRBD1,TRBV27,CAIRGNPAYNEQFF,TGTGCCATCAGGGGGAATCCCGCCTACAATGAGCAGTTCTTC
.,TRBJ1-6,.,TRBV5-1,CASSLGAASYNSPLHF,TGCGCCAGCAGCTTGGGGGCAGCCTCCTATAATTCACCCCTCCACTTT
.,TRBJ2-7,TRBD1,TRBV9,CASSEGAGSYEQYF,TGTGCCAGCAGCGAGGGGGCAGGATCCTACGAGCAGTACTTC
.,TRBJ1-3,.,TRBV5-6,CASSSDLAGNTIYF,TGTGCCAGCAGCTCGGACCTGGCCGGAAACACCATATATTTT
.,TRBJ1-2,.,TRBV28,CASSSLAGRYGYTF,TGTGCCAGCAGTTCCCTCGCTGGGCGCTATGGCTACACCTTC
once,TRBJ2-7,.,TRBV27,CASSLGLGTYEQYF,TGTGCCAGCAGTTTAGGTCTGGGGACCTACGAGCAGTACTTC
.,TRBJ2-2,.,TRBV28,CASSLAGFAGELFF,TGTGCCAGCAGTTTAGCAGGGTTTGCCGGGGAGCTGTTTTTT
.,TRBJ2-7,.,TRBV27,CASSEGLTYEQYF,TGTGCCAGCAGTGAGGGACTTACCTACGAGCAGTACTTC
.,TRBJ2-1,TRBD2,TRBV6-5,CASMGTSGSYEQFF,TGTGCCAGCATGGGGACTAGCGGGAGCTATGAGCAGTTCTTC
.,TRBJ2-5,TRBD1,TRBV13,CASSVRDSQETQYF,TGTGCCAGCAGCGTAAGGGACAGCCAAGAGACCCAGTACTTC
.,TRBJ2-2,.,TRBV27,CASTPSEGSNTGELFF,TGTGCCAGCACCCCCTCCGAAGGGAGTAACACCGGGGAGCTGTTTTTT
.,TRBJ2-6,.,TRBV30,CALRGPLGGANVLTF,TGTGCCCTGAGGGGCCCCCTGGGGGGGGCCAACGTCCTGACTTTC
once,TRBJ2-1,.,TRBV13,CASSLISRAYNEQFF,TGTGCCAGCAGCCTCATTTCCAGAGCCTACAATGAGCAGTTCTTC
once,TRBJ1-1,.,TRBV5-1,CASSLVQGANTEAFF,TGCGCCAGCAGCTTGGTCCAGGGCGCGAACACTGAAGCTTTCTTT
.,TRBJ1-1,.,TRBV5-1,CASSPVGTEAFF,TGCGCCAGCAGCCCGGTGGGAACTGAAGCTTTCTTT
.,TRBJ1-2,.,TRBV28,CASSLFPRLSRGGGYTF,TGTGCCAGCAGTTTATTCCCCCGGCTGTCACGGGGGGGCGGCTACACCTTC
.,TRBJ2-1,.,TRBV6-1,CASSEFTGNEQFF,TGTGCCAGCAGTGAATTTACCGGCAATGAGCAGTTCTTC
.,TRBJ2-1,.,TRBV4-3,CASSQLGGSEQFF,TGCGCCAGCAGCCAGCTAGGAGGAAGTGAGCAGTTCTTC
.,TRBJ1-2,.,TRBV9,CASSVSREDYGYTF,TGTGCCAGCAGCGTAAGCAGGGAGGACTATGGCTACACCTTC
once,TRBJ2-1,.,TRBV11-2,CASSQVNEQFF,TGTGCCAGCAGCCAGGTCAATGAGCAGTTCTTC
.,TRBJ1-4,.,TRBV5-5,CASSLSGARATNEKLFF,TGTGCCAGCAGCTTATCAGGGGCGAGAGCAACTAATGAAAAACTGTTTTTT
.,TRBJ1-5,.,TRBV29-1,CSDTGPNQPQHF,TGCAGCGACACGGGACCAAATCAGCCCCAGCATTTT
.,TRBJ2-7,.,TRBV6-5,CASRPTKRIYEQYF,TGTGCCAGCAGGCCAACAAAACGCATCTACGAGCAGTACTTC
.,TRBJ1-2,.,TRBV28,CASTLGVQGYTF,TGTGCCAGCACCCTTGGGGTTCAGGGCTACACCTTC
.,TRBJ2-1,.,TRBV10-3,CAITPILDNEQFF,TGTGCCATCACCCCTATCCTTGACAATGAGCAGTTCTTC
.,TRBJ2-7,TRBD1,TRBV5-1,CASSLGQGITEQYF,TGCGCCAGCAGCTTGGGACAGGGAATTACGGAGCAGTACTTC
.,TRBJ2-1,.,TRBV10-2,CASSAPWEPGRNEQFF,TGCGCCAGCAGTGCGCCCTGGGAGCCAGGGAGGAATGAGCAGTTCTTC
.,TRBJ1-3,.,TRBV10-3,CAIRSHRDSGNTIYF,TGTGCCATCAGGTCCCACAGGGACTCTGGAAACACCATATATTTT